Listed below are T cell receptor beta chains from one sample, sequenced in a study of patients and donors after allogeneic stem cell transplantation. TCRdb re-called the RT-PCR reads with MiXCR, one entry per CDR3 protein. The sample has 50,000 to 60,000 distinct CDR3 sequences; more than 10% are singletons. The material sequenced was blood, either unsorted or a sorted T cell fraction (not recorded which). The receptors originated from a human donor who was either an allogeneic HSCT recipient or a stem cell or donor lymphocyte infusion donor (not recorded which). It is not recorded whose cells these are; they may come from a transplant donor. Both conserved end residues are part of each CDR3. The D gene is left open where the match is weak. The size of a clone is reported for some rows only, either as once, few or many, or as a class for expanded clones.

TRBJ2-1,13,-,-,TRBV27,TGCGAATCAGGAGGCCTTTGGAGCAATGAGCAGTTCTTC,CESGGLWSNEQFF
TRBJ1-2,15,many,-,TRBV20-1,TGCAGTGCTAGAGATTACTCTAGTGTGCCCAATGGCTACACCTTC,CSARDYSSVPNGYTF
TRBJ2-3,14,few,-,TRBV12-3/TRBV12-4,TGTGCCAGCAGTTTACTGGAGGCCACAGATACGCAGTATTTT,CASSLLEATDTQYF
TRBJ2-1,13,-,-,TRBV4-1,TGCGCCAGCACCCGGGGCCGGGGCGATGAGCAGTTCTTC,CASTRGRGDEQFF
TRBJ2-7,13,few,TRBD2,TRBV29-1,TGCAGCGTTGAGGCGGGAGGCCCCTACGAGCAGTACTTC,CSVEAGGPYEQYF
TRBJ1-6,17,-,-,TRBV14,TGTGCCAGCAGCCAAGAAGGGGGGGCCGGTAGAAATTCACCCCTCCACTTT,CASSQEGGAGRNSPLHF
TRBJ1-2,18,few,-,TRBV6-5,TGTGCCAGCAGGATAAGCACACAATTCCAGACAGCGCAATATGGCTACACCTTC,CASRISTQFQTAQYGYTF
TRBJ2-3,15,many,-,TRBV7-8,TGTGCCAGCAGCAGCAGACAGGGGAGGGTAGATACGCAGTATTTT,CASSSRQGRVDTQYF
TRBJ2-7,15,few,-,TRBV7-9,TGTGCCAGCAGCTACGCCGGGACGGAGGTCTACGAGCAGTACTTC,CASSYAGTEVYEQYF
TRBJ1-4,14,few,TRBD1,TRBV7-8,TGTGCCAGCAGCCCCGACAGGGGTGGGGAAAAACTGTTTTTT,CASSPDRGGEKLFF
TRBJ2-7,14,many,-,TRBV15,TGTGCCACCAGCAGAGAACTACGAGCTTACGAGCAGTACTTC,CATSRELRAYEQYF
TRBJ1-4,14,many,-,TRBV7-6,TGTGCCAGCAGCTTAGGCGGGGAAAATGAAAAACTGTTTTTT,CASSLGGENEKLFF
TRBJ2-7,13,-,-,TRBV27,TGTGCCAGCAGTTTATCTTCGGCCTACGAGCAGTACTTC,CASSLSSAYEQYF
TRBJ2-1,11,-,-,TRBV12-5,TGTGCTAGTGGAAGCTACAATGAGCAGTTCTTC,CASGSYNEQFF
TRBJ1-5,17,many,-,TRBV24-1,TGTGCCACCAGTGATACGGGGACTGAGATCGTCAATCAGCCCCAGCATTTT,CATSDTGTEIVNQPQHF
TRBJ2-5,16,-,-,TRBV5-1,TGCGCCAGCAGCTTGGTTGTTGGCCGCTCAGGGGAGACCCAGTACTTC,CASSLVVGRSGETQYF
TRBJ2-3,15,-,-,TRBV4-1,TGCGCCAGCAGCCAAGATGAGGGAGGGGGAGATACGCAGTATTTT,CASSQDEGGGDTQYF
TRBJ1-1,14,many,-,TRBV20-1,TGCAGTGCTAGAATCCCCGGGGCCAACACTGAAGCTTTCTTT,CSARIPGANTEAFF
TRBJ1-3,16,many,TRBD1,TRBV5-1,TGCGCCAGCCGTACAGGGGGCCGGGGCTCTGGAAACACCATATATTTT,CASRTGGRGSGNTIYF
TRBJ1-6,16,many,TRBD1,TRBV5-1,TGCGCCAGTTCTATGGACAGGGGGCAAGTTAATTCACCCCTCCACTTT,CASSMDRGQVNSPLHF